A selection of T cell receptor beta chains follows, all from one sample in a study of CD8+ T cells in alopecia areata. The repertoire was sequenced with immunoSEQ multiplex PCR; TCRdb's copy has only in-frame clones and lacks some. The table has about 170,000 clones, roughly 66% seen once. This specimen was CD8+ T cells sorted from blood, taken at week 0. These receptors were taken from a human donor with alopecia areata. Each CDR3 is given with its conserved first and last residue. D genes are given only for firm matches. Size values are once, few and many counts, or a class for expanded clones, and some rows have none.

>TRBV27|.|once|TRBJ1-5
CASSFMSNQPQHF
TGTGCCAGCAGTTTTATGAGCAATCAGCCCCAGCATTTT
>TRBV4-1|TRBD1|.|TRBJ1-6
CASSHRDSTDNSPLHF
TGCGCCAGCAGCCACCGGGACAGCACGGATAATTCACCCCTCCACTTT
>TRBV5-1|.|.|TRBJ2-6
CASSPRRSGANVLTF
TGCGCCAGCAGTCCCCGGCGGTCTGGGGCCAACGTCCTGACTTTC
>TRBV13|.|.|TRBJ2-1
CASSPQPGLTYNEQFF
TGTGCCAGCAGCCCTCAGCCGGGACTTACATACAATGAGCAGTTCTTC
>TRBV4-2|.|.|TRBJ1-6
CASSPGQSVFSSPLHF
TGTGCCAGCAGCCCCGGACAGTCCGTTTTTTCCTCACCCCTCCACTTT
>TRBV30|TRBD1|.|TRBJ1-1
CAWSLRGYTEAFF
TGTGCCTGGAGCCTCAGGGGGTACACTGAAGCTTTCTTT
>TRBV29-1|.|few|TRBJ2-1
CSVEGPGGGAAYNEQFF
TGCAGCGTTGAGGGGCCCGGGGGCGGGGCGGCCTACAATGAGCAGTTCTTC
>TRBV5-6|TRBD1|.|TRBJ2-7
CASSWGTGGNEQYF
TGTGCCAGCAGCTGGGGGACAGGGGGCAATGAGCAGTACTTC
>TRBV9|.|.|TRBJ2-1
CASSASGSSYNEQFF
TGTGCCAGCAGCGCCAGCGGTAGCTCCTACAATGAGCAGTTCTTC
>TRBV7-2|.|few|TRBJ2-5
CASSLAISTGEEETQYF
TGTGCCAGCAGCTTAGCCATATCGACAGGAGAAGAGGAGACCCAGTACTTC
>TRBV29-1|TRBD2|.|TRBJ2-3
CSVTSGGSDTQYF
TGCAGCGTTACTAGCGGGGGGTCAGATACGCAGTATTTT
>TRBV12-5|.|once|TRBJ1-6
CASGDGGSPLHF
TGTGCTAGTGGTGACGGAGGGTCACCCCTCCACTTT
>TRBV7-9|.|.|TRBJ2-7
CASSLAPGGGGAEQYF
TGTGCCAGCAGCTTAGCCCCGGGAGGTGGGGGCGCCGAGCAGTACTTC
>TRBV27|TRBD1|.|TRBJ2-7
CASSLSRQGEQYF
TGTGCCAGCAGTTTATCTCGACAGGGGGAGCAGTACTTC
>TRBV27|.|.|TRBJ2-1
CASSRTETYNEQFF
TGTGCCAGCAGCCGGACAGAAACCTACAATGAGCAGTTCTTC
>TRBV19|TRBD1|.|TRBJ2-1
CASSITRGNEQFF
TGTGCCAGTAGTATAACCAGGGGGAATGAGCAGTTCTTC
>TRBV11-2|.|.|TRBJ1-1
CASKPKWGATEAFF
TGTGCCAGCAAGCCGAAATGGGGAGCTACTGAAGCTTTCTTT
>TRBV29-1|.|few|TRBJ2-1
CSVGQSYNEQFF
TGCAGCGTTGGACAGTCCTACAATGAGCAGTTCTTC
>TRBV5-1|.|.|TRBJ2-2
CASSLNTGELFF
TGCGCCAGCAGCTTGAACACCGGGGAGCTGTTTTTT
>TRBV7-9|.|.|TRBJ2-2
CASSYRVTGELFF
TGTGCCAGCAGCTACAGGGTTACCGGGGAGCTGTTTTTT
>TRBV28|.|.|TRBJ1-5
CASSLAGDNQPQHF
TGTGCCAGCAGTTTAGCGGGCGATAATCAGCCCCAGCATTTT
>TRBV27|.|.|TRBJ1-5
CASSFKGYSNQPQHF
TGTGCCAGCAGTTTCAAGGGTTATAGCAATCAGCCCCAGCATTTT
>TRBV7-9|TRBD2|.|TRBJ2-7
CASSHGGVSYEQYF
TGTGCCAGCAGCCACGGGGGGGTTTCCTACGAGCAGTACTTC
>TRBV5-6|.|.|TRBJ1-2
CASSFGSSFANYGYTF
TGTGCCAGCAGCTTCGGTTCCTCTTTCGCTAACTATGGCTACACCTTC
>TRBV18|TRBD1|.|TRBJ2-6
CASSPLRQGATGANVLTF
TGTGCCAGCTCCCCCTTAAGGCAGGGGGCAACTGGGGCCAACGTCCTGACTTTC
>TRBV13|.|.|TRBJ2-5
CASSLGLGGWVETQYF
TGTGCCAGCAGCTTAGGCCTCGGAGGGTGGGTAGAGACCCAGTACTTC
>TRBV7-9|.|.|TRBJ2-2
CASSSRDTGELFF
TGTGCCAGCAGCTCCCGGGACACCGGGGAGCTGTTTTTT
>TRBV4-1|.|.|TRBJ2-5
CASSQVADETQYF
TGCGCCAGCAGCCAAGTGGCAGACGAGACCCAGTACTTC
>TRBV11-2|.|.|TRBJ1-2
CASSLGGGSYGYTF
TGTGCCAGCAGCCTAGGGGGGGGATCCTATGGCTACACCTTC
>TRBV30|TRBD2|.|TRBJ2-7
CAWSVGEGSYEQYF
TGTGCCTGGAGTGTTGGGGAGGGTTCCTACGAGCAGTACTTC
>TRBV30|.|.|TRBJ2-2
CAWSAGIGELFF
TGTGCCTGGAGTGCGGGGATCGGGGAGCTGTTTTTT
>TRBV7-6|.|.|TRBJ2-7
CASSLAGEQYF
TGTGCCAGCAGCTTAGCTGGCGAGCAGTACTTC
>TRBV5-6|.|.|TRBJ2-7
CASSSGTGLEQYF
TGTGCCAGCAGCAGCGGGACAGGACTCGAGCAGTACTTC
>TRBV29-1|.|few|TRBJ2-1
CSGSGTMGNEQFF
TGCAGCGGATCCGGGACAATGGGGAATGAGCAGTTCTTC
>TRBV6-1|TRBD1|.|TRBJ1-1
CASSLWGQANTEAFF
TGTGCCAGCAGTCTCTGGGGACAGGCGAACACTGAAGCTTTCTTT
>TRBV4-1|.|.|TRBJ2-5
CASSERETQYF
TGCGCCAGCAGTGAGAGGGAGACCCAGTACTTC
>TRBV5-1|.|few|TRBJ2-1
CASSGGNEQFF
TGCGCCAGCAGCGGAGGGAATGAGCAGTTCTTC
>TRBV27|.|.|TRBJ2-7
CASSLLAGSYEQYF
TGTGCCAGCAGTTTATTGGCAGGGTCCTACGAGCAGTACTTC
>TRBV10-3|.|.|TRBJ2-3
CAIGQPITSTDTQYF
TGTGCCATCGGACAACCAATAACAAGCACAGATACGCAGTATTTT
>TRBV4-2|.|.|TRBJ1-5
CASSPRSAAGQPQHF
TGTGCCAGCAGCCCACGGTCCGCGGCTGGTCAGCCCCAGCATTTT
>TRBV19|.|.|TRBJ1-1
CASSLPGEAFF
TGTGCCAGTAGCCTTCCGGGTGAAGCTTTCTTT
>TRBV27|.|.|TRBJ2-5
CASSLGPQPETQYF
TGTGCCAGCAGTTTAGGGCCTCAACCAGAGACCCAGTACTTC
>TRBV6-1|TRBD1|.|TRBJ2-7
CALTPDRGKYEQYF
TGTGCTCTGACCCCGGACAGGGGGAAGTACGAGCAGTACTTC
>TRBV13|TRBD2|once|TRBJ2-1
CASSWGLAGASYNEQFF
TGTGCCAGCAGCTGGGGACTAGCGGGGGCCTCCTACAATGAGCAGTTCTTC
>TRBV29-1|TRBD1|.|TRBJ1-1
CSVGQGAEAFF
TGCAGCGTTGGGCAGGGGGCGGAAGCTTTCTTT
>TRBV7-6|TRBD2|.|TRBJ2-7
CASSLSTSGAYEQYF
TGTGCCAGCAGCTTAAGTACTAGCGGGGCCTACGAGCAGTACTTC
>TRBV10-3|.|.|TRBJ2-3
CALRTGADTQYF
TGTGCCCTAAGAACTGGGGCAGATACGCAGTATTTT
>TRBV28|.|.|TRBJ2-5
CASSLPPDRRSQETQYF
TGTGCCAGCAGTTTACCGCCCGACAGACGGTCCCAAGAGACCCAGTACTTC
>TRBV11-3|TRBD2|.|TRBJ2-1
CASSPTSGVYNEQFF
TGTGCCAGCAGCCCGACTAGCGGGGTGTACAATGAGCAGTTCTTC
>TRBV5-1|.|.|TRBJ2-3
CASSPSGISTDTQYF
TGCGCCAGCAGCCCGTCCGGGATCAGCACAGATACGCAGTATTTT
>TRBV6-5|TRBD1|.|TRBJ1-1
CASSYYRGRETEAFF
TGTGCCAGCAGTTACTACAGGGGGAGAGAAACTGAAGCTTTCTTT
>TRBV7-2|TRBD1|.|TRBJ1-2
CASSLKGARSNYGYTF
TGTGCCAGCAGCCTCAAGGGGGCGAGGAGTAACTATGGCTACACCTTC
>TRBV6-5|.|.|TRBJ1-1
CASSPPANTEAFF
TGTGCCAGCAGTCCTCCGGCTAACACTGAAGCTTTCTTT
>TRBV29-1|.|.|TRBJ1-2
CSATSDYGYTF
TGCAGCGCCACGTCGGACTATGGCTACACCTTC
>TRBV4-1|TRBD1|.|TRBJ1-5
CASSHRQGLSQPQHF
TGCGCCAGCAGCCATCGACAGGGTTTATCACAGCCCCAGCATTTT
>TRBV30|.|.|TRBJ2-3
CAWSVGGGGTDTQYF
TGTGCCTGGAGTGTAGGAGGGGGCGGCACAGATACGCAGTATTTT
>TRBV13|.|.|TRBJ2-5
CASSSAGASFSQETQYF
TGTGCCAGCAGCTCCGCCGGCGCTAGCTTCTCCCAAGAGACCCAGTACTTC
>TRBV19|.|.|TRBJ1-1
CASYKGFSTEAFF
TGTGCCAGTTATAAGGGGTTTTCCACTGAAGCTTTCTTT
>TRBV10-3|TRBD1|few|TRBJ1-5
CAISEGRTGVGQPQHF
TGTGCCATCAGTGAGGGACGGACAGGGGTAGGTCAGCCCCAGCATTTT
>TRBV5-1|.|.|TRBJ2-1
CASSLGGYNEQFF
TGCGCCAGCAGCTTAGGGGGTTACAATGAGCAGTTCTTC